The rows below give T cell receptor beta chains drawn from one sample of a study of blood T cells in healthy people across ages. TCRdb analysed the 5' RACE reads with MiXCR anew, one entry per CDR3 protein. Of about 750,000 distinct CDR3 sequences in the sample, roughly 53% were seen once. Sample: blood. These receptors all come from a man older than 75 in good health. Each CDR3 is given with its conserved first and last residue. D genes are given only for firm matches. Part of the rows lack a size; the others show once, few, many or a class for expanded clones.

clone size	D gene	J gene	V gene	CDR3 DNA	CDR3 protein
.	TRBD2	TRBJ2-4	TRBV6-6	TGTGCCAGCAGTCCCGGACGAGCGGGAGTGCACATTCAGTACTTC	CASSPGRAGVHIQYF
.	.	TRBJ2-6	TRBV21-1	TGTGCCAGCAGGCAATGCAGGCGGAACTCTGGGGCCAACGTCCTGACTTTC	CASRQCRRNSGANVLTF
few	.	TRBJ2-7	TRBV3-1	TGTGCCAGCAGCTTTGATGTCCGGGAGCAGTACTTC	CASSFDVREQYF
.	.	TRBJ2-7	TRBV11-2	TGTGCCAGCAGCAACATCGGGGGCAGTTGGGAGCAGTACTTC	CASSNIGGSWEQYF
.	.	TRBJ2-5	TRBV7-3	TGTGCCAGCGGCCCTAATACCGGGTCTGGGGAGACCCAGTACTTC	CASGPNTGSGETQYF
.	.	TRBJ2-1	TRBV6-1	TGTGCCAGCAGTACCCGGGACGGAAGCTCCTACAATGAGCAGTTCTTC	CASSTRDGSSYNEQFF
few	.	TRBJ2-1	TRBV12-3/TRBV12-4	TGTGCCAGCAGTTTAGTGCGGAGTGAGCAGTTCTTC	CASSLVRSEQFF
.	TRBD1	TRBJ1-5	TRBV12-3/TRBV12-4	TGTGCCAGCAGCCCCGGGACAGGAATCAATCAGCCCCAGCATTTT	CASSPGTGINQPQHF
few	TRBD2	TRBJ2-3	TRBV20-1	TGCAGTGCTAGAGGAAATCTAGCGGCTGATACGCAGTATTTT	CSARGNLAADTQYF
.	.	TRBJ1-2	TRBV19	TGTGCCAGTAGTATTCAGGCTAACTATGGCTACACCTTC	CASSIQANYGYTF
many	.	TRBJ2-1	TRBV7-2	TGTGCCAGCAGCTCGCGACTCTACAATGAGCAGTTCTTC	CASSSRLYNEQFF
few	.	TRBJ2-7	TRBV5-1	TGCGCCAGCAGCCCGGGACACTCAAGCTCCTACGAGCAGTACTTC	CASSPGHSSSYEQYF
.	.	TRBJ2-5	TRBV7-9	TGTGCCAGCAGCTTAACAGCGTCAGAGACCCAGTACTTC	CASSLTASETQYF
.	TRBD2	TRBJ2-2	TRBV12-3/TRBV12-4	TGTGCCAGCAGTTTAGCTGCAGCGGGACCCACCGGGGAGCTGTTTTTT	CASSLAAAGPTGELFF
.	.	TRBJ2-2	TRBV11-2	TGTGCCAGCACCCGACTAGAGGTGGACACCGGGGAGCTGTTTTTT	CASTRLEVDTGELFF
.	.	TRBJ2-7	TRBV5-1	TGCGCCAGCAGCTTGGAGTCGGGCTACGAGCAGTACTTC	CASSLESGYEQYF
few	TRBD2	TRBJ2-7	TRBV20-1	TGCAGTGCCGCGCGAGCGGGGAGAACCTACGAGCAGTACTTC	CSAARAGRTYEQYF
few	TRBD1	TRBJ2-3	TRBV5-1	TGCGCCAGCAGCCCTCGTGAGGGGGCGGCGCCCACAGATACGCAGTATTTT	CASSPREGAAPTDTQYF
.	.	TRBJ1-4	TRBV18	TGTGCCAGCTCACCACTCGGAGCGGCAGGGAAAGAAAAACTGTTTTTT	CASSPLGAAGKEKLFF
.	TRBD1	TRBJ1-2	TRBV7-8	TGTGCCAGCAGCTTACGAAGGGACAGGGGCAACTATGACTACACCTTC	CASSLRRDRGNYDYTF
few	.	TRBJ2-1	TRBV6-5	TGTGCCAGCAGCCCGGGACTCGAGCCTCAGTTCTTC	CASSPGLEPQFF
.	.	TRBJ2-7	TRBV28	TGTGCCAGCAGCCAGACAGTTATTAACGAGCAGTACTTC	CASSQTVINEQYF
.	TRBD1	TRBJ2-2	TRBV20-1	TGCAGTGCTATTCGGACAGGGGACACCGGGGAGCTGTTTTTT	CSAIRTGDTGELFF
few	.	TRBJ2-7	TRBV11-1	TGTGCCAGCAGCTTTCGAGGGACGAACGAGCAGTACTTC	CASSFRGTNEQYF
.	.	TRBJ2-7	TRBV5-6	TGTGCCTCAGGTGCCCTCCAAAGGATTCACTACGAGCAGTACTTC	CASGALQRIHYEQYF
.	TRBD1	TRBJ1-4	TRBV20-1	TGCAGTGCTAGAAGGGCAGGGGGCGGTGAAAAACTGTTTTTT	CSARRAGGGEKLFF
once	.	TRBJ2-1	TRBV2	TGTGCCAGCCACGGGCAGGGGCGAAAGCAGTTCTTC	CASHGQGRKQFF
.	.	TRBJ2-7	TRBV10-3	TGTGCCATCAGCCGGGACTCTCCCACCAATGAGCAGTACTTC	CAISRDSPTNEQYF
few	TRBD2	TRBJ2-1	TRBV2	TGTGCCAGCAGTGTTAGCGGGAGGGCCGGTTTCAATGAGCAGTTCTTC	CASSVSGRAGFNEQFF
.	TRBD2	TRBJ2-2	TRBV12-3/TRBV12-4	TGTGCCAGCAAGTTTAGCGGGAGGTGCGCCGGGGAGCTGTTTTTT	CASKFSGRCAGELFF
.	.	TRBJ1-2	TRBV5-1	TGCGCCAGCAGCCCGGCAGGGTCAGCCTATGGCTACACCTTC	CASSPAGSAYGYTF
.	.	TRBJ2-1	TRBV24-1	TGTGCCACCAGTGACGGGGGCCCGACTAGTTGGAATGAGCAGTTCTTC	CATSDGGPTSWNEQFF
few	.	TRBJ2-1	TRBV29-1	TGCAGCGTGGAGAACAATGAGCAGTTCTTC	CSVENNEQFF
.	TRBD1	TRBJ2-1	TRBV25-1	TGTGCCACCCGGGACAGGGGGCGAAATGAGCAGTTCTTC	CATRDRGRNEQFF
.	TRBD2	TRBJ2-7	TRBV9	TGTGCCAGCAGCCCGGGGACTAGCGGGCGGGATATGCCCGAGCAGTACTTC	CASSPGTSGRDMPEQYF
.	.	TRBJ2-7	TRBV11-2	TGTGCCAGCAGCCGTCTCAAGTACTACGAGCAGTACTTC	CASSRLKYYEQYF
once	TRBD1	TRBJ1-1	TRBV12-3/TRBV12-4	TGTGCCAGCATCAAACGAGGACAGGGGAAGGCAAGGGCGACCACTGAAGCTTTCTTT	CASIKRGQGKARATTEAFF
.	.	TRBJ2-1	TRBV6-6	TGTGCCAGCGAGGGAGGTAAGCCGAGAGTCAATGAGCAGTTCTTC	CASEGGKPRVNEQFF
few	TRBD1	TRBJ2-3	TRBV25-1	TGTGCCAGCAGTGGGACAGGGTGGGAGCACAGATACGCGTATTTT	CASSGTGWEHRYAYF
.	.	TRBJ2-7	TRBV7-2	TGTGCCAGCAGTGCAGACGGGCTACCCTACGAGCAGTACTTC	CASSADGLPYEQYF
once	TRBD1	TRBJ1-2	TRBV2	TGTGCCAGCAGTGATCGGTTGACAGGGGGCCTTAACTATGGCTACACCTTC	CASSDRLTGGLNYGYTF
many	.	TRBJ2-5	TRBV20-1	TGCAGTGGGGTCTACCAAGAGACCCAGTACTTC	CSGVYQETQYF
.	.	TRBJ2-4	TRBV7-8	TGTGCCAGCAGCAACATCGACGGGAGTCCCAACGTGGAGCAGTACTTC	CASSNIDGSPNVEQYF
.	.	TRBJ1-2	TRBV12-3/TRBV12-4	TGTGCCAGCAGTTTAGGCCACAATGGTGGCTACACCTTC	CASSLGHNGGYTF
.	.	TRBJ2-1	TRBV6-1	TGTGCCAGCAGTGAATTTCCTGTTGGGTTCTTC	CASSEFPVGFF